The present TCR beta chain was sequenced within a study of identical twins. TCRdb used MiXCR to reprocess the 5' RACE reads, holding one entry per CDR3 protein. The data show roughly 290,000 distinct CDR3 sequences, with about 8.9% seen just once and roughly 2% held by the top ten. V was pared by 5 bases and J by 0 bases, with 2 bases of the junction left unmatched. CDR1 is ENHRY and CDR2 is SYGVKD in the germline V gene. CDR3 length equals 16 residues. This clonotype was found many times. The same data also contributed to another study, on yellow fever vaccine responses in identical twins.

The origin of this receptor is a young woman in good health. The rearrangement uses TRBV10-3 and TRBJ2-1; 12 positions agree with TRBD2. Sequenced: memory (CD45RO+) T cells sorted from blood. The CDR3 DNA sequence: TGTGCCATCAGTCTAGCGGGGGGGACCTCCTACAATGAGCAGTTCTTC. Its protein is CAISLAGGTSYNEQFF.